This TCR beta chain stems from a study of cytomegalovirus exposure and HLA in healthy donors. Broader study findings: Specific recognition of CMV antigens was confirmed in vitro for a few chains (all CMV-associated). Among TCR sequences, most were rare, though some public TCRs appeared in many donors.

For this clone: Its antigen is still unknown.

Method: immunoSEQ multiplex PCR; TCRdb's copy keeps in-frame clones and lacks some. The profile shows under 200,000 clones, roughly 90% of them singletons. Input material: PBMCs. The TCR sequence derives from a woman in her late teens or twenties in good health and CMV-seropositive.

DNA for the CDR3: TGTGCCTGGAATCCGGGACTAGCAACAGATACGCAGTATTTT. Protein sequence: CAWNPGLATDTQYF. The chain is built from TRBV30 and TRBJ2-3; 9 bases match TRBD2. Germline CDR1 reads GTSNPN; CDR2 reads SVGIG (reference sequence). Trimming cost V 4 bases and J 3 bases; bases outside gene matches: 5. CDR3 size: 14 residues.